These 19 T cell receptor beta chains were all obtained from the same sample, sequenced in a study of T cells expressing NK-cell markers. TCRdb re-analyzed the 5' RACE reads; it lists each CDR3 protein once, without DNA. This sample's table has about 450,000 distinct CDR3 sequences. The sequenced sample was blood T cells: a sorted CD56 or NKG2C T cell subset, CD4+ or CD8+ T cells, or bulk PBMC T cells (not recorded which). These receptors all stem from a woman between 18 and 75 years old in good health.

The gene calls are TRBV7-8 and TRBJ2-7. The CDR3 has 13 residues. CDR1 and CDR2 from the germline V gene are SGHVS and FQNEAQ. CDR3: CASSLLGYGEQYF.

The chain is built from TRBV7-2 and TRBJ1-1. This CDR3 contains 15 residues. The germline V gene has CDR1 SGHTA and CDR2 FQGNSA. The CDR3 reads CASSLVAGVDTEAFF.

V and J are TRBV7-2 and TRBJ2-3. Germline values: CDR1 SGHTA, CDR2 FQGNSA. The CDR3 length is 13 residues. The CDR3 is CASSLRSMDTQYF.

The chain is built from TRBV7-9 and TRBJ2-2; the TRBD2 assignment by TCRdb is unverifiable without DNA. Per germline, CDR1 SEHNR and CDR2 FQNEAQ (reference sequence). The CDR3 length is 14 residues. The CDR3 loop reads CASRGGPNTGELFF.

The CDR3 sequence: CASSQVQASGNYNEQFF. The rearrangement joins TRBV4-3 to TRBJ2-1; there is no DNA to check the TCRdb D call of TRBD2. Germline CDR1 reads LGHNA; CDR2 reads YSLEER. This CDR3 region has 17 residues.

The chain is built from TRBV5-1 and TRBJ2-5; TCRdb returns TRBD2, unconfirmable since there is no DNA. The CDR3 has 16 residues. Germline V lookup: CDR1 SGHRS, CDR2 YFSETQ. CDR3 sequence: CASSLAPSGGQETQYF.

This sequence joins TRBV4-3 and TRBJ2-1. Germline V gene data show CDR1 as LGHNA and CDR2 as YSLEER. The CDR3 spans 14 residues. The CDR3 sequence: CASRSLGGTNEQFF.

This chain links TRBV7-7 with TRBJ2-1; lacking DNA, the TRBD1 call made by TCRdb goes unchecked. Germline CDR1 SSHAT, CDR2 FNYEAQ (reference sequence). The CDR3 consists of 20 residues. The CDR3 is CASSLEVPGIGPSSYNEQFF.

The chain carries TRBV7-9 and TRBJ1-4. Germline-derived CDR1 and CDR2 are SEHNR and FQNEAQ (reference sequence). The CDR3 has 13 residues. The CDR3 is CASSLDGNEKLFF.

The rearrangement joins TRBV7-2 to TRBJ2-1; checking the TCRdb D call of TRBD2 is not possible without DNA. Germline V gene data show CDR1 as SGHTA and CDR2 as FQGNSA. This CDR3 contains 16 residues. CDR3 loop: CASSVGLAGGDNEQFF.

The chain combines TRBV20-1 with TRBJ1-2; TCRdb outputs TRBD1, but without DNA this stays unchecked. Germline V gene lookup returns CDR1 DFQATT and CDR2 SNEGSKA (reference sequence). CDR3 length: 18 amino acids. CDR3 loop: CSAPHVRGLPHPNYGYTF.

This chain connects TRBV5-1 to TRBJ2-2; there is no DNA to check the TCRdb D call of TRBD1. This CDR3 is 15 amino acids long. In germline, CDR1 is SGHRS, CDR2 YFSETQ. CDR3 protein: CASSLSGGTTGELFF. The whole variable domain, remainder taken from reference TRBV5-1 and TRBJ2-2, is KAGVTQTPRYLIKTRGQQVTLSCSPISGHRSVSWYQQTPGQGLQFLFEYFSETQRNKGNFPGRFSGRQFSNSRSEMNVSTLELGDSALYLCASSLSGGTTGELFFGEGSRLTVL.

The chain has TRBV7-2 and TRBJ2-1; TCRdb gives TRBD2 as the D gene, but with no DNA this cannot be confirmed. The CDR3 extends over 17 amino acids. In germline, CDR1 is SGHTA, CDR2 FQGNSA. CDR3 protein: CASSLAGTSGSYNEQFF.

The chain uses TRBV5-1 and TRBJ2-5. The CDR3 extends over 14 amino acids. CDR1 is SGHRS and CDR2 is YFSETQ in the germline V gene. CDR3: CASSMDINQETQYF.

CDR3: CASSLTPTSGIYNEQFF. The chain has TRBV12-3 or TRBV12-4 and TRBJ2-1; TCRdb names TRBD2, which stays unverified in the absence of DNA. This CDR3 has 17 residues.

The V gene is TRBV20-1, the J gene TRBJ1-1; TCRdb names TRBD1, which stays unverified in the absence of DNA. The germline V gene has CDR1 DFQATT and CDR2 SNEGSKA (reference sequence). CDR3 length: 11 amino acids. This CDR3 reads CSAREGVEAFF.

CDR3 sequence reads: CASSLVEAGVLEQYF. This rearrangement joins TRBV5-1 to TRBJ2-7. The V gene's germline CDR1 is SGHRS and CDR2 YFSETQ. The CDR3 runs to 15 residues. Combining the CDR3 with reference TRBV5-1 and TRBJ2-7 gives the whole variable domain KAGVTQTPRYLIKTRGQQVTLSCSPISGHRSVSWYQQTPGQGLQFLFEYFSETQRNKGNFPGRFSGRQFSNSRSEMNVSTLELGDSALYLCASSLVEAGVLEQYFGPGTRLTVT.

The J gene is TRBJ1-4, the V gene TRBV7-2; TCRdb indicates TRBD1, and absent DNA this call remains unverified. The CDR3 spans 15 residues. CDR1 and CDR2 (germline): SGHTA, FQGNSA. The CDR3 spells CASSLEGGIGGKLFF.

The chain couples TRBV2 to TRBJ2-3. The CDR3 consists of 12 residues. Germline loops: CDR1 SNHLY, CDR2 FYNNEI. The chain's CDR3 is CASTGEADTQYF.